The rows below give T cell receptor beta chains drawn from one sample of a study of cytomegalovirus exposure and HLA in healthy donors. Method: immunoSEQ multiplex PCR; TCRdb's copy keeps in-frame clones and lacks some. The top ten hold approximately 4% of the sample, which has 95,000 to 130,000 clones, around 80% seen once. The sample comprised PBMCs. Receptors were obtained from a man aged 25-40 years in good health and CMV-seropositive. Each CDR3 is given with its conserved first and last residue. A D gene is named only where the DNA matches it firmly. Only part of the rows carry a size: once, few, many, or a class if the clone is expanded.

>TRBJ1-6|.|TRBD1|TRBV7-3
CASSLRGRGGNSPLHF
TGTGCCAGCAGTCTTAGGGGGCGGGGAGGTAATTCACCCCTCCACTTT
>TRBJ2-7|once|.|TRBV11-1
CASSGGHEQYF
TGTGCCAGCAGCGGAGGCCACGAGCAGTACTTC
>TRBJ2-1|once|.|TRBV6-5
CASSSRDWAYNEQFF
TGTGCCAGCAGTTCCCGGGACTGGGCTTACAATGAGCAGTTCTTC
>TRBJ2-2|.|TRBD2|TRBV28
CASSSPPGLAGVGELFF
TGTGCCAGCAGTTCTCCCCCGGGACTAGCGGGAGTCGGGGAGCTGTTTTTT
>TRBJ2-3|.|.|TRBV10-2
CASSLTGSDTQYF
TGCGCCAGCAGCCTTACAGGGTCAGATACGCAGTATTTT
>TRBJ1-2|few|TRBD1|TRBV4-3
CASSQDPRDRGVYGYTF
TGCGCCAGCAGCCAAGATCCCCGGGACAGGGGTGTCTATGGCTACACCTTC
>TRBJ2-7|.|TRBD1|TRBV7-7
CASRWGDRVAYEQYF
TGTGCTAGCAGGTGGGGGGACAGGGTTGCATACGAGCAGTACTTC
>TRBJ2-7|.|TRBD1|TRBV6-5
CASSRDRSSYEQYF
TGTGCCAGCAGCCGGGACAGAAGCTCCTACGAGCAGTACTTC
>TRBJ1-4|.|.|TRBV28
CASSRTALNEKLFF
TGTGCCAGCAGTCGGACAGCCCTTAATGAAAAACTGTTTTTT
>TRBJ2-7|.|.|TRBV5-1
CASSLVPLRDEQYF
TGCGCCAGCAGCTTGGTACCCCTTCGGGACGAGCAGTACTTC
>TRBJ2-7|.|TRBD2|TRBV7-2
CASSWMSGDSYEQYF
TGTGCCAGCAGCTGGATGAGCGGGGATTCCTACGAGCAGTACTTC
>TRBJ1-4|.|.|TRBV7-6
CASSLLTGDEKLFF
TGTGCCAGCAGCTTATTGACTGGAGATGAAAAACTGTTTTTT
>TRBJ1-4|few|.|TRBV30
CAWSPGNEKLFF
TGTGCCTGGAGTCCCGGTAATGAAAAACTGTTTTTT
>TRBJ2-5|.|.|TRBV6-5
CASSLLIQGEQYF
TGTGCCAGCAGTTTACTCATACAGGGAGAGCAGTACTTC
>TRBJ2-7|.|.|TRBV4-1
CASSQDTLGVSYEQYF
TGCGCCAGCAGCCAGGATACCCTCGGAGTCTCCTACGAGCAGTACTTC
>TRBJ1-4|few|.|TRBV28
CASSFRQLNEKLFF
TGTGCCAGCAGTTTCAGACAGCTTAATGAAAAACTGTTTTTT
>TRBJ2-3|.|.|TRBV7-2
CASSLYTDTQYF
TGTGCCAGCAGCTTATACACAGATACGCAGTATTTT
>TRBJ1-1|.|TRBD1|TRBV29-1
CSAGTGSEAFF
TGCAGCGCCGGGACAGGGTCTGAAGCTTTCTTT
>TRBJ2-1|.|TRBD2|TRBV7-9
CSSRPSGTFYNEQFF
TGTTCCAGCAGGCCTAGCGGGACTTTCTACAATGAGCAGTTCTTC
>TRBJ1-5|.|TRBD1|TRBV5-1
CASSFTGGLDQPQHF
TGCGCCAGCAGCTTTACAGGGGGCCTCGATCAGCCCCAGCATTTT
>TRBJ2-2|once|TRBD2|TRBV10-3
CAISEKPAGENTGELFF
TGTGCCATCAGTGAGAAACCAGCGGGGGAAAACACCGGGGAGCTGTTTTTT
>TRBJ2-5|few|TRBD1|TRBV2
CASRLPQGRQETQYF
TGTGCCAGCAGACTCCCACAGGGGCGGCAAGAGACCCAGTACTTC
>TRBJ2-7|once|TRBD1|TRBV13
CASSLGQGQNEQYF
TGTGCCAGCAGCCTCGGACAGGGTCAGAACGAGCAGTACTTC
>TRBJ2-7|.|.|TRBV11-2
CASSLVTGGGREQYF
TGTGCCAGCAGCTTAGTGACGGGAGGGGGCAGAGAGCAGTACTTC
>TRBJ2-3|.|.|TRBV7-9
CASSQIRGGGRDTQYF
TGTGCCAGCAGCCAAATTAGAGGAGGGGGCCGGGATACGCAGTATTTT
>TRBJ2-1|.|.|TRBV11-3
CASSPGGRYNNEQFF
TGTGCCAGCAGCCCTGGGGGCAGGTATAACAATGAGCAGTTCTTC
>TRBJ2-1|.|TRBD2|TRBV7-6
CASSLALPGLAGYNEQFF
TGTGCCAGCAGCTTAGCGCTCCCCGGACTAGCGGGTTACAATGAGCAGTTCTTC
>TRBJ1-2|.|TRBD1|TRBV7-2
CASSFRTGVPYGYTF
TGTGCCAGCAGCTTCCGGACAGGCGTCCCCTATGGCTACACCTTC
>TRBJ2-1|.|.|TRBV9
CASSAIGVNEQFF
TGTGCCAGCAGCGCGATCGGGGTAAATGAGCAGTTCTTC
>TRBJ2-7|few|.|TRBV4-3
CASSHYTGKTYEQYF
TGCGCCAGCAGCCATTATACAGGAAAGACCTACGAGCAGTACTTC
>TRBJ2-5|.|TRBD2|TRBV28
CASSGVAGEGLYQETQYF
TGTGCCAGCAGTGGAGTAGCGGGAGAGGGCCTGTACCAAGAGACCCAGTACTTC
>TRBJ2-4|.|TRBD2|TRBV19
CASSMGVSGGLAKNIQYF
TGTGCCAGTAGTATGGGTGTGTCGGGGGGTCTAGCCAAAAACATTCAGTACTTC
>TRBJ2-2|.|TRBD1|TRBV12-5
CASGPRGTGELFF
TGTGCTAGTGGCCCCAGGGGGACCGGGGAGCTGTTTTTT
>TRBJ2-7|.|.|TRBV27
CASSFSLGGRVYEQYF
TGTGCCAGCAGTTTTTCCCTGGGGGGGCGGGTCTACGAGCAGTACTTC
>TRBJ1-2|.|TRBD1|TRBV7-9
CASSLAGQGARGYTF
TGTGCCAGCAGCTTAGCGGGACAGGGGGCTCGAGGCTACACCTTC
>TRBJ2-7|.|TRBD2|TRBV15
CATSRVREGNYEQYF
TGTGCCACCAGCAGAGTGCGGGAGGGTAACTACGAGCAGTACTTC
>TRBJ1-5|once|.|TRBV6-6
CASRRTGTRINQPQHF
TGTGCCAGCAGAAGAACCGGGACACGGATTAATCAGCCCCAGCATTTT
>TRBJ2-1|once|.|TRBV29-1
CSVGGLSNEQFF
TGCAGCGTGGGGGGACTCTCCAATGAGCAGTTCTTC
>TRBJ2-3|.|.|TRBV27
CASSLGTADTQYF
TGTGCCAGCAGCCTGGGGACTGCGGATACGCAGTATTTT
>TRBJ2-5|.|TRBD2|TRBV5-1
CASSSQRGYQETQYF
TGCGCCAGCAGCTCCCAGCGGGGGTACCAAGAGACCCAGTACTTC
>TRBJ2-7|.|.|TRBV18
CASSRDYEQYF
TGTGCCAGCTCGCGGGACTACGAGCAGTACTTC
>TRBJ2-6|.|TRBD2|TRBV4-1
CASSQARGLAGFSGANVLTF
TGCGCCAGCAGCCAAGCCCGAGGACTAGCGGGGTTCTCTGGGGCCAACGTCCTGACTTTC
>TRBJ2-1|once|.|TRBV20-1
CSAVGAEQFF
TGCAGTGCTGTGGGGGCTGAGCAGTTCTTC
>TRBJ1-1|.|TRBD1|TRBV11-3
CASSSSVKGYRGGNTEAFF
TGTGCCAGCAGCTCCAGTGTTAAAGGTTACAGGGGTGGGAACACTGAAGCTTTCTTT
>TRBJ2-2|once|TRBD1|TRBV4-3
CASSQDRGPGELFF
TGCGCCAGCAGCCAAGACAGGGGGCCCGGGGAGCTGTTTTTT
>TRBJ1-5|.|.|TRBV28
CASRPALQGNQPQHF
TGTGCCAGCAGACCCGCTTTACAGGGCAATCAGCCCCAGCATTTT
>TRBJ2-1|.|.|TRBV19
CASSFLPMDNEQFF
TGTGCCAGTAGTTTCCTCCCTATGGACAATGAGCAGTTCTTC
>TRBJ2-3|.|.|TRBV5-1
CASSPQQGGADTQYF
TGCGCCAGCAGCCCACAACAAGGAGGGGCAGATACGCAGTATTTT
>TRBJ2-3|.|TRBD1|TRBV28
CASQPPGGEGTQYF
TGTGCCAGCCAACCGCCAGGGGGCGAAGGTACGCAGTATTTT
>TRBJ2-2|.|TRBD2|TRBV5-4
CASSLGSGGNTGELFF
TGTGCCAGCAGCTTGGGGAGCGGGGGTAACACCGGGGAGCTGTTTTTT
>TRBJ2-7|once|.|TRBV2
CASSERSYEQYF
TGTGCCAGCAGCGAACGTTCCTACGAGCAGTACTTC
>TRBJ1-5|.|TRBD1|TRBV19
CASSGTGGSQPQHF
TGTGCCAGTAGCGGGACAGGGGGCTCTCAGCCCCAGCATTTT
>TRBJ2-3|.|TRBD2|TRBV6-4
CASSVTSGSPSTDTQYF
TGTGCCAGCAGTGTAACTAGCGGGAGTCCTAGCACAGATACGCAGTATTTT
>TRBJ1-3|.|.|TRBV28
CASSLLLNSGNTIYF
TGTGCCAGCAGTTTGTTACTTAACTCTGGAAACACCATATATTTT